The sequence of this TCR beta chain was determined in a study of human T cells and chemical hapten exposure. Study outcomes and limitations: Since the donors had alopecia, their immune response may not be the same as that of healthy people.

MiXCR, run by TCRdb on the RACE reads, gives a single entry per CDR3 protein. This sample yields approximately 400,000 distinct CDR3 sequences, of which 4% to 6% are seen a single time; 2.6% belongs to the top ten. As for time point: pre-sensitization, week 0. Treatment here: therapeutic diphenylcyclopropenone sensitization with weekly scalp DPC. This clonotype appeared many times. Its specificity is unknown. The sample was whole blood, taken in connection with sensitization to the hapten diphenylcyclopropenone (DPC). This receptor was taken from a woman aged 50 to 65 with alopecia areata. Some clones in this sample may be carry-over from other donors' samples.

Here the CDR3 DNA reads TGTGCCAGCAGGTCGGACTCGGTGCAGTATTTT. The encoded protein is CASRSDSVQYF. The chain links TRBV6-6 to TRBJ2-3, with a possible D match to TRBD2 (5 bases). CDR1 and CDR2 (germline): MNHNY, SVGAGI (reference sequence). The CDR3 sequence is 11 residues long. V shed 6 bases and J shed 11 bases, with 12 bases lying between them.